Presented here are 18 T cell receptor beta chains from one specimen sequenced in a study of control samples from healthy donors and cancer patients. Method: immunoSEQ multiplex PCR; TCRdb's copy keeps in-frame clones and lacks some. The sample carries tens of thousands of clones, roughly 92% recorded once. Material for sequencing was PBMCs. Receptors were obtained from a man aged 25 to 40 with colorectal cancer.

The chain combines TRBV23-1 with TRBJ1-1; 8 bases line up with TRBD1. TRBV23-1 is sorted into the ORF group, with uncertain function. The V segment lost 4 bases and the J segment 3 bases; nucleotides outside the gene matches: 4. This CDR3 spans 14 amino acids. CDR3 protein: CASSPPTGDTEAFF. In DNA, the CDR3 is TGCGCCAGCAGTCCACCGACAGGGGACACTGAAGCTTTCTTT.

The chain combines TRBV11-3 with TRBJ2-3; 7 positions match TRBD2. J was trimmed by 0 bases and V by 2 bases; bases with no gene match: 2. There are 15 residues in the CDR3. Germline V lookup: CDR1 SGHNT, CDR2 YENEEA. This chain's CDR3 is CASSLREGSTDTQYF. DNA of the CDR3: TGTGCCAGCAGCTTAAGGGAGGGGAGCACAGATACGCAGTATTTT.

The chain joins TRBV25-1 to TRBJ1-1; D may be TRBD1 (5 bases). CDR1 and CDR2 from the germline V gene are MGHDK and SYGVNS. V lost 1 base to trimming and J lost 5 bases, with 14 bases between them. The CDR3 extends over 15 amino acids. CDR3 in DNA: TGTGCCAGCAGTGAATTCGAGGGGTCTGGGACTGAAGCTTTCTTT. Protein sequence: CASSEFEGSGTEAFF. The full variable domain, with the rest looked up from reference TRBV25-1 and TRBJ1-1, is EADIYQTPRYLVIGTGKKITLECSQTMGHDKMYWYQQDPGMELHLIHYSYGVNSTEKGDLSSESTVSRIRTEHFPLTLESARPSHTSQYLCASSEFEGSGTEAFFGQGTRLTVV.

The chain uses TRBV19 and TRBJ1-3, with D uncertain. CDR3 length: 13 amino acids. V was pared by 4 bases and J by 3 bases, with 7 bases between. Germline V gives CDR1 LNHDA, CDR2 SQIVND (reference sequence). The CDR3 reads CASSRNGGNTIYF. In nucleotides, the CDR3 is TGTGCCAGTAGTAGAAACGGTGGAAACACCATATATTTT.

This chain links TRBV12-3 or TRBV12-4 with TRBJ2-6; D might be TRBD1 (5 bases). The V and J ends lost 6 bases and 2 bases respectively, with 5 bases between them. This CDR3 spans 13 amino acids. CDR3 loop: CASRTAGANVLTF. CDR3 coding DNA: TGTGCCAGCAGGACAGCTGGGGCCAACGTCCTGACTTTC.

The rearrangement links TRBV10-3 to TRBJ2-5; 8 positions match TRBD2. V shed 8 bases, J shed 5 bases, and the junction held 13 bases outside the gene matches. This CDR3 is 15 amino acids long. The V gene's germline CDR1 is ENHRY and CDR2 SYGVKD. CDR3 residues: CAIARLAGNMETQYF. The CDR3 DNA sequence: TGTGCCATCGCGCGCCTAGCGGGTAATATGGAGACCCAGTACTTC.

The chain employs TRBV30 and TRBJ1-4; 10 bases map to TRBD1. Germline V CDR1 and CDR2: GTSNPN, SVGIG (reference sequence). This CDR3 is 13 amino acids long. J gave up 10 bases and V 5 bases, and 7 bases lay outside the gene matches. In DNA, the CDR3 is TGTGCCTGGGGGAGGGACAGGGGCCGAAAACTGTTTTTT. This codes for CAWGRDRGRKLFF.

The chain has TRBV13 and TRBJ1-6; TRBD1 matches at 7 bases. This CDR3 is built from 15 residues. The germline V gene has CDR1 PRHDT and CDR2 FYEKMQ (reference sequence). The V and J ends lost 3 bases and 8 bases, in that order; junction bases with no gene match: 7. Here the CDR3 DNA reads TGTGCCAGCAGCTTTGCACAGGGGTTCCATTCACCCCTCCACTTT. Its translation: CASSFAQGFHSPLHF.

Of note for this clone: This sample also contains other DNA sequences that code for the same CDR3. The chain carries TRBV12-3 or TRBV12-4 and TRBJ2-3; the D is unclear. V gave up 4 bases and J gave up 0 bases, with 2 bases separating them. The length of the CDR3 is 12 residues. DNA of the CDR3: TGTGCCAGCAGTTATAGCACAGATACGCAGTATTTT. Protein product: CASSYSTDTQYF.

This chain connects TRBV30 to TRBJ1-2, with D unresolved. Germline CDR1 is GTSNPN and CDR2 is SVGIG (reference sequence). The CDR3 covers 12 residues. The V gene lost 3 bases and the J gene lost 4 bases, with 9 bases spanning the gap. CDR3 region: CAWRVGFYGYTF. The CDR3 DNA is TGTGCCTGGAGGGTGGGATTCTATGGCTACACCTTC.

The CDR3 coding sequence is TGTGCCAGCAGCCCGGTAGGAGATACGCAGTATTTT. Its protein product is CASSPVGDTQYF. The genes are TRBV7-9 and TRBJ2-3; no firm D call. The CDR3 has 12 amino acids. Per germline, CDR1 SEHNR and CDR2 FQNEAQ (reference sequence). The germline V and J ends were trimmed by 5 bases and 5 bases, with 8 bases remaining between them.

This sequence joins TRBV5-4 and TRBJ1-2; D may be TRBD1 (5 bases). The ends were cut back, 4 bases at V and 5 bases at J, with 18 bases in the middle. The germline gives CDR1 SGHNT, CDR2 YYREEE (reference sequence). The CDR3 is 15 residues long. CDR3 sequence: CASSPGGRSPYGYTF. The DNA for the CDR3 is TGTGCCAGCAGCCCTGGGGGACGGTCTCCTTATGGCTACACCTTC.

In its sample, this clone was seen once. The J gene is TRBJ1-1, the V gene TRBV7-8, with 7 positions matching TRBD1. CDR1 and CDR2 (germline): SGHVS, FQNEAQ. The CDR3 sequence is 16 residues long. Unmatched junction bases numbered 6, after V lost 1 base and J lost 1 base. CDR3 in amino acids: CASSLGPRGTNTEAFF. The CDR3 DNA is TGTGCCAGCAGCTTAGGTCCCAGGGGGACGAACACTGAAGCTTTCTTT.

The rearrangement joins TRBV7-8 to TRBJ1-5; no definite D call. Trimming stripped 1 base from V and 6 bases from J, with 7 bases between. The CDR3 loop spans 13 amino acids. Germline lookup yields CDR1 SGHVS and CDR2 FQNEAQ. CDR3 protein: CASSLVRTQPQHF. In nucleotides, the CDR3 is TGTGCCAGCAGCTTAGTTCGTACTCAGCCCCAGCATTTT.

V and J are TRBV6-5 and TRBJ1-1; 9 nucleotides match TRBD1. The CDR3 runs 16 residues. Unmatched junction bases numbered 6, after V lost 4 bases and J lost 0 bases. CDR1 MNHEY and CDR2 SVGAGI come from the germline V gene. The CDR3 DNA is TGTGCCAGCAGTTGGACAGGGGATGAAATGAACACTGAAGCTTTCTTT. Its protein product is CASSWTGDEMNTEAFF.

This clone was counted once. The V call is TRBV24-1, the J call TRBJ1-2; unclear D gene. Trimming removed 4 bases at V and 6 bases at J, with 8 bases between. The CDR3 consists of 12 residues. Germline CDR1 is KGHDR and CDR2 is SFDVKD. This chain's CDR3 is CATSERENGYTF. The CDR3 bases are TGTGCCACCAGTGAGAGGGAAAATGGCTACACCTTC.

V and J are TRBV6-6 and TRBJ2-3, with D possibly being TRBD2 (5 bases). The germline gives CDR1 MNHNY, CDR2 SVGAGI (reference sequence). The CDR3 runs to 14 residues. Trimming pared 5 bases from V and 4 bases from J, leaving 13 bases between. The CDR3 is CASSNRRESDTQYF. In DNA, the CDR3 is TGTGCCAGCAGTAATCGAAGGGAGTCAGATACGCAGTATTTT.

In nucleotides, the CDR3 is TGTGCCAGCAGTTACCGGCGGGGCTACGAGCAGTACTTC. This encodes CASSYRRGYEQYF. The chain couples TRBV6-5 to TRBJ2-7; a weak D match, TRBD2 (6 bases). CDR1 MNHEY and CDR2 SVGAGI come from the germline V gene. The CDR3 spans 13 residues. Trimming removed 2 bases from V and 3 bases from J, with 8 bases in between.